The rows below give T cell receptor beta chains drawn from one sample of a study of control samples from healthy donors and cancer patients. Profiling relied on immunoSEQ multiplex PCR, and the TCRdb table lists in-frame clones only, not all of them. The data contain 100,000 to 150,000 clones, around nine tenths of them singletons. Material: blood. All receptors come from a man aged 35 to 55 in good health. Both conserved end residues are part of each CDR3. A D gene is named only where the DNA matches it firmly. Size is stated for part of the rows, as once, few or many counts, or as a class when the clone is expanded.

j_call	clone_size	v_call	d_call	cdr3_aa	cdr3_nt
TRBJ1-1	NA	TRBV18	TRBD1	CASSPGTGELTTEAFF	TGTGCCAGCTCACCGGGAACAGGGGAATTAACCACTGAAGCTTTCTTT
TRBJ1-2	NA	TRBV15	NA	CATSRERDYGYTF	TGTGCCACCAGCAGGGAAAGAGACTATGGCTACACCTTC
TRBJ1-2	NA	TRBV24-1	NA	CATSEAGYGYTF	TGTGCCACCAGTGAAGCTGGCTATGGCTACACCTTC
TRBJ1-1	NA	TRBV19	NA	CASSTGGVLRTEAFF	TGTGCCAGTAGTACCGGGGGGGTCCTCCGCACTGAAGCTTTCTTT
TRBJ1-6	NA	TRBV7-9	NA	CASSLKQPNSPLHF	TGTGCCAGCAGCTTAAAACAGCCGAATTCACCCCTCCACTTT
TRBJ2-3	NA	TRBV9	TRBD2	CASSVDPSGGYTDTQYF	TGTGCCAGCAGCGTGGACCCTAGCGGGGGGTATACAGATACGCAGTATTTT
TRBJ1-6	NA	TRBV18	NA	CASSPGRGDSPLHF	TGTGCCAGCTCACCAGGAAGGGGGGATTCACCCCTCCACTTT
TRBJ2-3	NA	TRBV19	NA	CASSFGSVGLTDTQYF	TGTGCCAGTAGTTTCGGATCGGTGGGCCTCACAGATACGCAGTATTTT
TRBJ1-3	NA	TRBV7-8	TRBD1	CASSRTGGILGNTIYF	TGTGCCAGCAGCCGGACAGGGGGCATTTTGGGAAACACCATATATTTT
TRBJ2-3	NA	TRBV11-3	TRBD1	CASSAIGQVINTQYF	TGTGCCAGCAGCGCTATCGGACAGGTCATAAATACGCAGTATTTT
TRBJ2-3	once	TRBV19	NA	CASSLRSPSTDTQYF	TGTGCCAGTAGTCTCCGGTCTCCTTCCACAGATACGCAGTATTTT
TRBJ1-4	NA	TRBV7-2	TRBD1	CASSSDRGAEKLFF	TGTGCCAGCAGCTCCGACAGGGGGGCTGAAAAACTGTTTTTT
TRBJ1-6	NA	TRBV11-2	NA	CASSQGGPSYNSPLHF	TGTGCCAGCAGCCAGGGAGGCCCCTCCTATAATTCACCCCTCCACTTT
TRBJ2-3	NA	TRBV5-1	NA	CASREQVSTDTQYF	TGCGCCAGCCGCGAACAGGTTAGCACAGATACGCAGTATTTT
TRBJ2-1	NA	TRBV4-2	TRBD2	CASSQARGGHEQFF	TGTGCCAGCAGCCAAGCCCGGGGGGGGCATGAGCAGTTCTTC
TRBJ1-1	once	TRBV7-9	NA	CASSLAFGMNTEAFF	TGTGCCAGCAGCTTAGCGTTCGGAATGAACACTGAAGCTTTCTTT
TRBJ1-1	NA	TRBV6-5	NA	CASRLGTGNTEAFF	TGTGCCAGCAGACTAGGGACCGGTAACACTGAAGCTTTCTTT
TRBJ1-6	NA	TRBV10-1	NA	CASTRPGHYNSPLHF	TGCGCCAGCACGCGACCGGGACACTATAATTCACCCCTCCACTTT